The entry below describes one T cell receptor (beta chain). This entry comes from a study of blood T cell repertoires in COVID-19. Turning to the study itself: PBMCs, B-cell-depleted T cells, or T cells provided the cDNA or gDNA that made up the material.

Germline assignment: CDR1 MNHEY and CDR2 SVGAGI. The V gene lost 7 bases and the J gene lost 1 base, with 13 bases spanning the gap. This CDR3 region has 14 residues. Original processing notes: For nucleated cells, counts were estimated from reference gene primer amplification. Method: immunoSEQ multiplex PCR; TCRdb's copy keeps in-frame clones and lacks some. Clonal size and the V and J genes are those of that table, whereas D and trimming came from the DNA. This table has 150,000 or so clones, over 80% appearing once. The TCR sequence derives from a middle-aged woman with active or convalescent COVID-19. The chain employs TRBV6-5 and TRBJ1-1, with unresolved D. The source material was peripheral blood. The DNA for the CDR3 is TGTGCCAGCACCCCCCTACAGAGGAACACTGAAGCTTTCTTT. Translated: CASTPLQRNTEAFF.